This passage covers 4 T cell receptor beta chains from one sample sequenced in a study. Adaptor-ligated barcode primers were used to amplify TRBV12-4/TRBJ1-2 clonotypes. MiXCR was run by TCRdb on the multiplex PCR reads, yielding one entry per CDR3 protein. The sample carries about 860 distinct CDR3 sequences, approximately 13% recorded once. Treg sorting used a CD4+CD25+CD127-/low gate. The sample comprised Tregs sorted from blood. The receptors shown here come from a female donor with breast cancer.

By share, this clonotype ranks as medium-sized. The genes are TRBV12-3 or TRBV12-4 and TRBJ1-2, with D possibly being TRBD1 (6 bases). The V end lost 6 bases, the J end lost 3 bases, and 8 bases lay between the germline ends. This CDR3 region has 12 residues. The CDR3 DNA reads as TGTGCCAGCAGCGGACAGTACTATGGCTACACCTTC. It specifies CASSGQYYGYTF.

The chain has TRBV12-3 or TRBV12-4 and TRBJ1-2; D call uncertain. The CDR3 totals 10 residues. The V and J ends lost 8 bases and 6 bases respectively, with 7 bases between them. The DNA for the CDR3 is TGTGCCAGCCGGGCCCATGGCTACACCTTC. Its protein product is CASRAHGYTF.

This clonotype is termed medium-sized. This chain connects TRBV12-3 or TRBV12-4 to TRBJ1-2; 7 bases line up with TRBD1. The CDR3 extends over 14 amino acids. V trimming: 3 bases; J trimming: 1 base; junction bases outside the gene matches: 2. CDR3 amino acids: CASSLGTDNYGYTF. Written as DNA, the CDR3 is TGTGCCAGCAGTTTGGGGACAGATAACTATGGCTACACCTTC.

This clonotype came up many times. The rearrangement joins TRBV12-3 or TRBV12-4 to TRBJ1-2; D remains unclear. V gave up 4 bases and J gave up 4 bases, with 16 bases separating them. This CDR3 is 15 amino acids long. The CDR3 sequence is CASSSSVRVPYGYTF. CDR3 nucleotide sequence: TGTGCCAGCAGTTCCTCGGTGCGGGTCCCCTATGGCTACACCTTC.